These 5 T cell receptor beta chains were all obtained from the same sample, sequenced in a study of prognosis after radiotherapy for stage I lung cancer. Starting from genomic DNA, TCR beta CDR3 was amplified through two-round multiplex PCR. For every TRBV and TRBJ gene, a specific primer was used in first-round PCR. TCRdb recomputed calls from the multiplex PCR reads with MiXCR, one row per CDR3 protein. The table has 15,000 or so distinct CDR3 sequences, roughly 52% seen once. The source was PBMCs, collected before or after stereotactic body radiation therapy (not recorded which). The source of these receptors is a donor aged 50 or older with non-small cell lung cancer.

For this clonotype: It differs at one base from a far larger clone, so likely a read error. The chain uses TRBV7-2 and TRBJ2-7, with 12 bases aligning to TRBD1. The DNA end favors TRBJ2-5, so the J call may be wrong. The CDR3 is 15 amino acids. Germline V gene lookup returns CDR1 SGHTA and CDR2 FQGNSA. The CDR3, as DNA: TGTGCCAGCACGATAGGGACAGGGGGCAAGAAGACCCAGTACTTC. Residues: CASTIGTGGKKTQYF.

Regarding this clonotype: One end of the junction fails to match germline, which may point to a read error. The gene calls are TRBV15 and TRBJ2-7; tentative D call: TRBD1 (5 bases). This CDR3 has 14 amino acids. Germline V gene data show CDR1 as LNHNV and CDR2 as YYDKDF (reference sequence). The CDR3 sequence is CAASSRTWSYEQYF. In nucleotides, the CDR3 is TGTGCCGCCAGCAGCCGGACATGGAGCTACGAGCAGTACTTC. Looking up the rest from reference TRBV15 and TRBJ2-7 gives the full variable domain: DAMVIQNPRYQVTQFGKPVTLSCSQTLNHNVMYWYQQKSSQAPKLLFHYYDKDFNNEADTPDNFQSRRPNTSFCFLDIRSPGLGDTAMYLCAASSRTWSYEQYFGPGTRLTVT.

The chain is built from TRBV27 and TRBJ2-7, with a possible D match to TRBD1 (5 bases). CDR1 and CDR2 from the germline V gene are MNHEY and SMNVEV (reference sequence). This CDR3 is 14 amino acids long. Trimming removed 6 bases from V and 2 bases from J, with 14 bases in between. CDR3 region: CASSATGSTYEQYF. Written as DNA, the CDR3 is TGTGCCAGCAGCGCCACAGGATCCACCTACGAGCAGTACTTC.

The chain is built from TRBV30 and TRBJ1-2, with TRBD1 as a possible D gene (6 bases). Germline lookup yields CDR1 GTSNPN and CDR2 SVGIG (reference sequence). The V end was cut by 3 bases, the J end by 10 bases, with 18 bases between. The CDR3 loop spans 13 amino acids. The chain's CDR3 is CAWRGGRSGVYTF. As DNA, the CDR3 is TGTGCCTGGAGGGGGGGGCGGAGTGGTGTCTACACCTTC. The whole variable domain, remainder taken from reference TRBV30 and TRBJ1-2, is SQTIHQWPATLVQPVGSPLSLECTVEGTSNPNLYWYRQAAGRGLQLLFYSVGIGQISSEVPQNLSASRPQDRQFILSSKKLLLSDSGFYLCAWRGGRSGVYTFGSGTRLTVV.

As concerns this clonotype: A junction boundary mismatches the germline segment, possibly from a read error. V is TRBV5-1 and J is TRBJ2-2; 13 bases are a match to TRBD2. The germline gives CDR1 SGHRS, CDR2 YFSETQ. The CDR3 sequence is 14 residues long. The CDR3 reads CASSGTSGIGEPFF. The CDR3 nucleotides read TGCGCCAGCAGCGGGACTAGCGGGATCGGTGAGCCGTTTTTT.